This T cell receptor beta chain was observed in a study of radiation and T cells in renal cell carcinoma. Study results and limitations: Top tumor clonotypes rose in blood 2 weeks post-radiation, then contracted.

The assay was immunoSEQ multiplex PCR, and TCRdb's table has in-frame clones only and misses some. The repertoire consists of under 55,000 clones, with roughly 84% occurring once and the leading ten covering 31%. As concerns this clone: Its antigen is not known.

Time point: baseline pretreatment blood. The treatment is: 15 Gy SBRT to primary tumor, nephrectomy 4 weeks later. Here the sequenced sample was blood, taken from a patient whose treatment included radiotherapy and nephrectomy. The source is a woman aged 70 to 79 with renal cell carcinoma.

The CDR3 region has the DNA TGTGCCTGGAGTGTTGGTAGCGGGGACACAGATACGCAGTATTTT. It specifies CAWSVGSGDTDTQYF. The chain recombines TRBV30 with TRBJ2-3, with 8 nucleotides matching TRBD2. Germline-derived CDR1 and CDR2 are GTSNPN and SVGIG (reference sequence). V trimming: 0 bases; J trimming: 2 bases; junction bases outside the gene matches: 4. The CDR3 length is 15 residues.